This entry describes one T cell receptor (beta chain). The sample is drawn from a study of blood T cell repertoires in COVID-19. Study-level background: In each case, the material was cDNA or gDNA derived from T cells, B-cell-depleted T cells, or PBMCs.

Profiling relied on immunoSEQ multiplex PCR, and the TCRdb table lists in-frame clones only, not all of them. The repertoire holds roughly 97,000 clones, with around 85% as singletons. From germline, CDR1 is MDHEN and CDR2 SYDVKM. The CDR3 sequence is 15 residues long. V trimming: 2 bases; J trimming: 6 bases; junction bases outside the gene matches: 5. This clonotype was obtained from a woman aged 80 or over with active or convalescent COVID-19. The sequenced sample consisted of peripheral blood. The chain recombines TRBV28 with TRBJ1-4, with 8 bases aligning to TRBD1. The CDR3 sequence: CASSLGGTGHEKLFF. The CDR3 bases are TGTGCCAGCAGTTTAGGGGGGACAGGTCATGAAAAACTGTTTTTT. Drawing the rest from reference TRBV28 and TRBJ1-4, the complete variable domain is DVKVTQSSRYLVKRTGEKVFLECVQDMDHENMFWYRQDPGLGLRLIYFSYDVKMKEKGDIPEGYSVSREKKERFSLILESASTNQTSMYLCASSLGGTGHEKLFFGSGTQLSVL.